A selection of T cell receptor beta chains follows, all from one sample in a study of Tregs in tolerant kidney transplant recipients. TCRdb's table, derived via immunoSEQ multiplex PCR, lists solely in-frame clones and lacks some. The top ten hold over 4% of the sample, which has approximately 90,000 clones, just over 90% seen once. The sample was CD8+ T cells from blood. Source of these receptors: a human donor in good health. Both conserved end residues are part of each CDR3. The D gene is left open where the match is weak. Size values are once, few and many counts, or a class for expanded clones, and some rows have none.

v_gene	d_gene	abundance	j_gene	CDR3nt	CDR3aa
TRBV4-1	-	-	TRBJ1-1	TGCGCCAGCAGCCAAGATAGGTGGGGGATCCAGGGAATGAACACTGAAGCTTTCTTT	CASSQDRWGIQGMNTEAFF
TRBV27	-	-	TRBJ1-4	TGTGCCAGCAGTTTGTGGCAGGGCGAAAAACTGTTTTTT	CASSLWQGEKLFF
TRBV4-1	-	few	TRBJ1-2	TGCGCCAGCAGCCAAGGACAGGCCGGATATGGCTACACCTTC	CASSQGQAGYGYTF
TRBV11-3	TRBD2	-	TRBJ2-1	TGTGCCAGCAGCTTAGTGGGGGGGAAAGGTTTCCACAATGAGCAGTTCTTC	CASSLVGGKGFHNEQFF
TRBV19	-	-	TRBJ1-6	TGTGCCAGTAGTCCCACCGTGGAAGCCAATTCACCCCTCCACTTT	CASSPTVEANSPLHF
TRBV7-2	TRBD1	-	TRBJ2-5	TGTGCCAGCACCATCGATTTGAGCACAGGGGAAGAGACCCAGTACTTC	CASTIDLSTGEETQYF
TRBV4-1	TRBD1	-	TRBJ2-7	TGCGCCAGCAGCCTATCAGGGGGTTCCTACGAGCAGTACTTC	CASSLSGGSYEQYF
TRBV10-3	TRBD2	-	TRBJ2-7	TGTGCCACGGGACTAGCGGGAGAGGGTTGGGAGCAGTACTTC	CATGLAGEGWEQYF
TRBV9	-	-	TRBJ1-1	TGTGCCAGCAGCAAGCCCCCCGGGGGTATGAACACTGAAGCTTTCTTT	CASSKPPGGMNTEAFF
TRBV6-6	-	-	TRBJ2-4	TGTGCCAGCAGGGCCATTCAGTACTTC	CASRAIQYF
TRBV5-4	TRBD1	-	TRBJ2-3	TGTGCCAGCAGCTTGGCTGGCAGGGGGCGGACAGATACGCAGTATTTT	CASSLAGRGRTDTQYF
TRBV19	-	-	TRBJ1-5	TGTGCCAGTAATATTCAGGGATATAGCAATCAGCCCCAGCATTTT	CASNIQGYSNQPQHF
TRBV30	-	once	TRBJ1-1	TGTGCCTGGACAGGAGGGGGGACTGAAGCTTTCTTT	CAWTGGGTEAFF
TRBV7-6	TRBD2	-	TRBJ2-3	TGTGCCAGCAGCCTTCGGACTAGCGGGCGCTCAGATACGCAGTATTTT	CASSLRTSGRSDTQYF
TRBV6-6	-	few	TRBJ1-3	TGTGCCGCATCGAGGGGCTCTGGAAACACCATATATTTT	CAASRGSGNTIYF
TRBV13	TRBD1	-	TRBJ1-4	TGTGCCAGCAGTTCTGACAGGGTTGGTGAAAAACTGTTTTTT	CASSSDRVGEKLFF
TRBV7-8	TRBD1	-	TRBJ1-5	TGTGCCAGCAGCTTAGGACAGGGGGGAATTAGACCTCAGCCCCAGCATTTT	CASSLGQGGIRPQPQHF
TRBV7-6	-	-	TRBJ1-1	TGTGCCAGCAGCTTAGAGGGCGTCACTGAAGCTTTCTTT	CASSLEGVTEAFF
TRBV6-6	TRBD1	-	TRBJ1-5	TGTGCCAGCAGTTACATTACAGGGGGGGATCAGCCCCAGCATTTT	CASSYITGGDQPQHF
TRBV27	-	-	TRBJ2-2	TGTGCCAGCAACGGGGGACCATCGAACACCGGGGAGCTGTTTTTT	CASNGGPSNTGELFF